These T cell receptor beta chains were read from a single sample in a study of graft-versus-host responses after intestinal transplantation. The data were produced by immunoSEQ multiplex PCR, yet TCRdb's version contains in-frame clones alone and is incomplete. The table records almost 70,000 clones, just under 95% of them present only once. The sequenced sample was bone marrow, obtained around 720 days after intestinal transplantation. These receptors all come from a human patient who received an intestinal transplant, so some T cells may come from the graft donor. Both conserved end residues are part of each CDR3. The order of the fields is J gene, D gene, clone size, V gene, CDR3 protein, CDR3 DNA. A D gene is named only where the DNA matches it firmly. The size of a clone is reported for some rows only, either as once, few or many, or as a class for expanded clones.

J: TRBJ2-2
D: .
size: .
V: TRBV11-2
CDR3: CASSPAGELFF
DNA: TGTGCCAGCAGCCCGGCCGGGGAGCTGTTTTTT

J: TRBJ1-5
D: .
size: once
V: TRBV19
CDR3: CASSVDRDYNQPQHF
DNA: TGTGCCAGTAGTGTGGACCGGGATTATAATCAGCCCCAGCATTTT

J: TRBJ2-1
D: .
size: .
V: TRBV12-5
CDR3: CASGLPEVRYQFF
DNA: TGTGCTAGTGGTTTGCCCGAGGTGAGATATCAGTTCTTC

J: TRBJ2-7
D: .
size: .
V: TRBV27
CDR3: CASSLDLTYEQYF
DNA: TGTGCCAGCAGTTTAGATCTTACCTACGAGCAGTACTTC

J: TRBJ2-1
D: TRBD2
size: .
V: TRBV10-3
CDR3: CAISEPLAGVSYNEQFF
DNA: TGTGCCATCAGTGAGCCACTAGCGGGAGTATCCTACAATGAGCAGTTCTTC

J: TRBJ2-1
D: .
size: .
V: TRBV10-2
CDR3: CASISRRLEQFF
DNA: TGCGCCAGCATCTCTAGACGGCTTGAGCAGTTCTTC

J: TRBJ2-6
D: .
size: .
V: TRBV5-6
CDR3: CASSLSVSGANVLTF
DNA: TGTGCCAGCAGCTTGTCGGTTTCCGGGGCCAACGTCCTGACTTTC

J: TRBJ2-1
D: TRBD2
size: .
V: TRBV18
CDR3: CASSPGTSEDEQFF
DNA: TGTGCCAGCTCACCCGGGACTAGCGAGGATGAGCAGTTCTTC

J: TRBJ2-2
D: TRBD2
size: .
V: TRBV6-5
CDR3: CASSYSTSGGAGELFF
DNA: TGTGCCAGCAGTTACTCGACTAGCGGGGGGGCCGGGGAGCTGTTTTTT

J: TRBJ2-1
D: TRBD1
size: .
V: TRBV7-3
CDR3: CASFFGTGNYNEQFF
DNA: TGTGCCAGCTTTTTCGGGACAGGGAACTACAATGAGCAGTTCTTC

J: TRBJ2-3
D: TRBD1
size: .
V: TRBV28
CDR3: CASSPETGADTQYF
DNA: TGTGCCAGCAGTCCCGAGACAGGGGCAGATACGCAGTATTTT

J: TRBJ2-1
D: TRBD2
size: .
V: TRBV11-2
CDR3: CASSGLAGGPLYNEQFF
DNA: TGTGCCAGCAGCGGACTAGCGGGAGGGCCACTCTACAATGAGCAGTTCTTC

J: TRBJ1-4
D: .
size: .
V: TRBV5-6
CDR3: CASSLVGDEKLFF
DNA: TGTGCCAGCAGCTTGGTAGGTGATGAAAAACTGTTTTTT

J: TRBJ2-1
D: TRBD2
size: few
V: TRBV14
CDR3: CASSQVLAGGKQFF
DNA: TGTGCCAGCAGCCAAGTATTAGCGGGAGGGAAGCAGTTCTTC

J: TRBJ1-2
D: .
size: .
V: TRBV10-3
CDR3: CAAGSKPGPRKHNYGYTF
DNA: TGTGCCGCAGGATCCAAACCGGGACCGCGGAAGCATAACTATGGCTACACCTTC

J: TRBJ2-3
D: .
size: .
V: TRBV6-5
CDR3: CASRGSTDTQYF
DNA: TGTGCCAGCAGGGGGAGCACAGATACGCAGTATTTT

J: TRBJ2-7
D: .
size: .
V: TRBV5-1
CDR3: CASSDTGTRTYEQYF
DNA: TGCGCCAGCAGCGATACCGGGACACGGACCTACGAGCAGTACTTC

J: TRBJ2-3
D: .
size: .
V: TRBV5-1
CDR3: CASRRDWTDTQYF
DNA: TGCGCCAGCAGGAGGGACTGGACAGATACGCAGTATTTT

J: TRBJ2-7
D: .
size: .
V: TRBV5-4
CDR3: CASSLESGEQYF
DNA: TGTGCCAGCAGCTTGGAATCGGGCGAGCAGTACTTC

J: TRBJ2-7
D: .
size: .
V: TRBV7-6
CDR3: CASSLSTGPSSYEQYF
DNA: TGTGCCAGCAGCTTAAGTACAGGACCTTCCTCCTACGAGCAGTACTTC

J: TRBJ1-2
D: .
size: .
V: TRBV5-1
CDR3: CASSLSIEAYGYTF
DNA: TGCGCCAGCAGCTTGAGTATCGAGGCCTATGGCTACACCTTC

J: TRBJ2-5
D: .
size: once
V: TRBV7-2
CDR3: CASSLTPARGQETQYF
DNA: TGTGCCAGCAGCTTAACTCCCGCCAGGGGACAAGAGACCCAGTACTTC

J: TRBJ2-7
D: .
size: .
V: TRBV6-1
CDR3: CASSGETRGASRYEQYF
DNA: TGTGCCAGCAGTGGAGAAACTCGGGGGGCATCGAGGTACGAGCAGTACTTC

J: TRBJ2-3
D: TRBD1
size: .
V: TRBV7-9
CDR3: CASSDGQGGTDTQYF
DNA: TGTGCCAGCAGCGACGGACAGGGCGGCACAGATACGCAGTATTTT

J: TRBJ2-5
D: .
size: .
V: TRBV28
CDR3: CASSSRVGDGETQYF
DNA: TGTGCCAGCAGTTCCCGTGTGGGAGACGGAGAGACCCAGTACTTC

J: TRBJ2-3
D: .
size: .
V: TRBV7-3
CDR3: CASSLRGRAVSTDTQYF
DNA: TGTGCCAGCAGCTTAAGGGGGCGAGCTGTTAGCACAGATACGCAGTATTTT

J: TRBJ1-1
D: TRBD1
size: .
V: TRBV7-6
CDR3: CATTENIGTGKINTEAFF
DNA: TGTGCCACAACGGAAAATATAGGGACAGGGAAGATTAACACTGAAGCTTTCTTT

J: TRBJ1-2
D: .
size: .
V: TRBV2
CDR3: CASSDPNGVEPRF
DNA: TGTGCCAGCAGTGATCCCAATGGGGTAGAGCCTCGATTC

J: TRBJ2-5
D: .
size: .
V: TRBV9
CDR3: CASSARQRGETQYF
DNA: TGTGCCAGCAGCGCCCGACAGAGGGGAGAGACCCAGTACTTC

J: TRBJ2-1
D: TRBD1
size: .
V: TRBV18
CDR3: CASSPPPYPGQGRDEQFF
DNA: TGTGCCAGCTCACCACCTCCTTATCCGGGACAGGGTCGTGATGAGCAGTTCTTC

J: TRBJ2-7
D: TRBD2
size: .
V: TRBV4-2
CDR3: CASSLNGGGSGEQYF
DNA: TGTGCCAGCAGCCTAAATGGGGGAGGGTCGGGGGAGCAGTACTTC

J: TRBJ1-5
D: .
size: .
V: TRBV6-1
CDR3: CASSWSDSNQPQHF
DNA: TGTGCCAGCAGTTGGTCCGATAGCAATCAGCCCCAGCATTTT

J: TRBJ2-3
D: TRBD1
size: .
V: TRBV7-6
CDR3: CASSDLRTGSTDTQYF
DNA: TGTGCCAGCAGCGACCTAAGGACAGGGAGCACAGATACGCAGTATTTT

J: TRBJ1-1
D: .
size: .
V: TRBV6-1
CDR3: CASYWVGTEAFF
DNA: TGTGCCAGCTATTGGGTGGGGACTGAAGCTTTCTTT

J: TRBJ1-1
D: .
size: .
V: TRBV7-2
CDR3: CASSPRRASNTEAFF
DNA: TGTGCCAGCAGCCCCCGTCGGGCTTCGAACACTGAAGCTTTCTTT

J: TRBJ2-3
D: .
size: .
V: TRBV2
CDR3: CASNGPDHTDTQYF
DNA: TGTGCCAGCAACGGTCCCGACCACACAGATACGCAGTATTTT

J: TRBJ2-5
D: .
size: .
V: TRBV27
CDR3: CASSWEGKGDETQYF
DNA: TGTGCCAGCAGTTGGGAAGGCAAGGGGGATGAGACCCAGTACTTC

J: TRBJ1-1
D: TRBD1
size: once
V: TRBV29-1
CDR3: CSGGAGTDTEAFF
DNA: TGCAGCGGGGGCGCTGGGACAGACACTGAAGCTTTCTTT

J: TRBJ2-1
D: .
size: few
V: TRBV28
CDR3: CATGVAVDQFF
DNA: TGTGCCACCGGCGTGGCCGTGGACCAGTTCTTC

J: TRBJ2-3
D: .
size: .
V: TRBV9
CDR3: CASSDSGGDTQYF
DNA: TGTGCCAGCAGCGACTCTGGGGGGGATACGCAGTATTTT

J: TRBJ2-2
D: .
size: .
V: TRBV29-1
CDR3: CSVSPEDTGELFF
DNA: TGCAGCGTTTCACCGGAAGACACCGGGGAGCTGTTTTTT

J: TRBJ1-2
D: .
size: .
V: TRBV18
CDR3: CASSPQEGSGSGYTF
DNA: TGTGCCAGCTCACCGCAGGAGGGAAGTGGGTCTGGCTACACCTTC

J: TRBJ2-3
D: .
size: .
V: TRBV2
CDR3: CASKFVLGGTDTQYF
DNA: TGTGCCAGCAAATTTGTTCTAGGGGGCACAGATACGCAGTATTTT

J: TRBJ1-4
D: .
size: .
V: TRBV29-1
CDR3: CSVRLYEKLFF
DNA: TGCAGCGTTAGACTTTATGAAAAACTGTTTTTT

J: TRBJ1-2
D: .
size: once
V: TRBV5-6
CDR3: CASSFSYGYTF
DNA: TGTGCCAGCAGCTTTAGCTATGGCTACACCTTC

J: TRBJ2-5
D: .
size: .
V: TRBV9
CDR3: CASSVAGREETQYF
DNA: TGTGCCAGCAGCGTAGCGGGCAGAGAAGAGACCCAGTACTTC

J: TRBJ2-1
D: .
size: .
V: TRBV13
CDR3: CASSLESGIDEQFF
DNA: TGTGCCAGCAGCTTAGAGAGTGGAATCGATGAGCAGTTCTTC

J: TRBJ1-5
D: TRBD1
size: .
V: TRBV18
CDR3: CASSPSRDRGEPQHF
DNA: TGTGCCAGCTCACCCTCGAGGGACAGGGGGGAGCCCCAGCATTTT

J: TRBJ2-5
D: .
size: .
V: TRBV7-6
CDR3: CASSVRAGGGTQYF
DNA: TGTGCCAGCAGTGTTAGAGCGGGTGGTGGGACCCAGTACTTC

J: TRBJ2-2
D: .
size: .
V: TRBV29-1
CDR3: CSVEESTGELFF
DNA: TGCAGCGTTGAAGAGAGCACCGGGGAGCTGTTTTTT

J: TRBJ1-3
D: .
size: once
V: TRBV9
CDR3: CASSVVPWPNSGNTIYF
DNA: TGTGCCAGCAGCGTAGTCCCGTGGCCTAACTCTGGAAACACCATATATTTT

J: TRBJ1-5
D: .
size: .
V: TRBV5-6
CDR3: CASSLGGGNQPQHF
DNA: TGTGCCAGCAGCTTGGGGGGCGGCAATCAGCCCCAGCATTTT